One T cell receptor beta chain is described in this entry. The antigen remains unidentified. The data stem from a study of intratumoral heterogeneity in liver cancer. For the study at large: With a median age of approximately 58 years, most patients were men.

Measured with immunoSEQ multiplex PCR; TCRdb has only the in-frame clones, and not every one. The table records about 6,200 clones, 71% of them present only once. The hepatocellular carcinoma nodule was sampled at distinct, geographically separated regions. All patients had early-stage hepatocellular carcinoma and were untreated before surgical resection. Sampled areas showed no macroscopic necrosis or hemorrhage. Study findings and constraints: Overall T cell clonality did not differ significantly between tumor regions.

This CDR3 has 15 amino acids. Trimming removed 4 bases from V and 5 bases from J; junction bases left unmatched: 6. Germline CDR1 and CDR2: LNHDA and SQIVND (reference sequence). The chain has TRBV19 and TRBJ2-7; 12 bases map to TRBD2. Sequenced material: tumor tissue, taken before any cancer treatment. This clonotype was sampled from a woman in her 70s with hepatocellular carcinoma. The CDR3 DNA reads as TGTGCCAGTAGTACGCTAGCGGGAGGGCTCAACGAGCAGTACTTC. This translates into CASSTLAGGLNEQYF. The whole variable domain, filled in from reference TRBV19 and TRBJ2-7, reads DGGITQSPKYLFRKEGQNVTLSCEQNLNHDAMYWYRQDPGQGLRLIYYSQIVNDFQKGDIAEGYSVSREKKESFPLTVTSAQKNPTAFYLCASSTLAGGLNEQYFGPGTRLTVT.